This TCR beta chain originates from a study of human CD8 memory T cell subsets. Study-level points and caveats: It was only the T cell receptor beta chains that the study sequenced.

With respect to this clonotype: Its antigen is undetermined.

The TPEX subset meant dysfunctional early memory CD8+ cells, CCR7+ PD-1+ TIGIT+. UMI-labeled 5' RACE generated the TCR beta libraries. TCRdb re-called the 5' RACE reads and shows each CDR3 protein once, DNA omitted. Its table records 5,500 to 7,000 distinct CDR3 sequences. The germline V gene encodes CDR1 SEHNR and CDR2 FQNEAQ (reference sequence). The CDR3 totals 13 residues. This sequence joins TRBV7-9 and TRBJ2-1. Sequenced sample: CD8+ T cells from PBMCs. This TCR came from a human donor in good health. The CDR3 spells CASSDDPYNEQFF.